This TCR beta chain stems from a study of T cell responses to AZD1222 COVID-19 vaccine. Points from the study as a whole: Close to half of all spike-specific TCRs reportedly target regions of the variants that are unmutated. Spike-specific TCRs gained breadth and depth after people received two AZD1222 doses.

There are 15 residues in the CDR3. V lost 3 bases and J lost 5; bases outside the gene matches: 9. The germline gives CDR1 SGHTA, CDR2 FQGNSA. Profiling relied on immunoSEQ multiplex PCR, and the TCRdb table lists in-frame clones only, not all of them. In the table there are some 150,000 clones, under 95% of which are singletons. As to this clone: The antigen remains undetermined.

Second-dose recipients at about 4 or about 12 weeks were treated as one pooled group. Sequenced here: peripheral blood, sampled 28 days after the second AZD1222 dose. This receptor was taken from an adult who received the AZD1222 COVID-19 vaccine. This rearrangement joins TRBV7-2 to TRBJ2-5; 7 positions match TRBD2. DNA for the CDR3: TGTGCCAGCAGCTTGAGGTGGAGCGGGATGGAGACCCAGTACTTC. It yields the protein CASSLRWSGMETQYF.